Each of the 26 T cell receptor beta chains below was sequenced from the same sample in a study of blood T cell repertoires in COVID-19. Repertoires were generated with immunoSEQ multiplex PCR, while TCRdb's copy carries only in-frame clones and drops some. The table includes 130,000 to 150,000 clones, 80% to 90% detected once. Sequencing was done on a sample of peripheral blood. Receptors were obtained from a woman aged 45-60 years with acute or convalescent COVID-19.

The chain combines TRBV20-1 with TRBJ2-4; 9 bases map to TRBD2. Unmatched junction bases numbered 16, after V lost 4 bases and J lost 6 bases. Germline V gives CDR1 DFQATT, CDR2 SNEGSKA (reference sequence). There are 17 residues in the CDR3. CDR3 bases: TGCAGTGCTAATGATGAGGCGGGAGGGCGCATGCGAAACATTCAGTACTTC. It yields the protein CSANDEAGGRMRNIQYF.

This chain links TRBV7-9 with TRBJ1-1, with unresolved D. The ends were cut back, 2 bases at V and 8 bases at J, with 9 bases in the middle. Germline values: CDR1 SEHNR, CDR2 FQNEAQ (reference sequence). The CDR3 has 12 residues. CDR3 protein: CASSLSYREAFF. The CDR3 DNA reads as TGTGCCAGCAGCTTAAGTTACAGAGAAGCTTTCTTT.

The chain couples TRBV5-6 to TRBJ2-5, with D unresolved. Per germline, CDR1 SGHDT and CDR2 YYEEEE. Trimming shortened V by 5 bases and J by 5 bases, and 13 bases separated the two germline ends. The CDR3 is made up of 13 amino acids. CDR3 in amino acids: CASRLGPQETQYF. The CDR3 DNA is TGTGCCAGCAGGCTAGGCCCCCAGGAGACCCAGTACTTC.

The chain uses TRBV5-1 and TRBJ2-7, with TRBD2 identical over 9 bases. Trimming took 0 bases from V and 8 from J; bases not matched to a gene: 12. Germline V gene lookup returns CDR1 SGHRS and CDR2 YFSETQ. The length of the CDR3 is 16 residues. The DNA of the CDR3 is TGCGCCAGCAGCTTGGAAGCGGGGGGCTTCTCAGTACAGCAGTACTTC. It encodes CASSLEAGGFSVQQYF.

The genes are TRBV6-5 and TRBJ1-6, with TRBD1 matching over 9 bases. The V gene's germline CDR1 is MNHEY and CDR2 SVGAGI. V lost 4 bases, J lost 6 bases, and 4 bases stayed unmatched. The CDR3 covers 15 residues. The CDR3 region is CASSLGQGGNSPLHF. Here the CDR3 DNA reads TGTGCCAGCAGTTTGGGACAGGGAGGTAATTCACCCCTCCACTTT.

The chain joins TRBV9 to TRBJ1-2, with 9 positions matching TRBD1. V lost 0 bases, J lost 5 bases, and 11 bases stayed unmatched. CDR1 and CDR2 from the germline V gene are SGDLS and YYNGEE. The CDR3 is 17 residues long. This CDR3 is CASSVGPGGQGGYGYTF. DNA for the CDR3: TGTGCCAGCAGCGTAGGTCCGGGGGGACAGGGTGGTTATGGCTACACCTTC.

The CDR3: CASSLEPGNYGYTF. The DNA for the CDR3 is TGTGCCAGCAGCTTGGAGCCGGGGAACTATGGCTACACCTTC. The V gene is TRBV5-4, the J gene TRBJ1-2; D gene unclear. Germline values: CDR1 SGHNT, CDR2 YYREEE (reference sequence). Deletions cut 0 bases from V and 2 bases from J, with 8 bases between. This CDR3 has 14 amino acids.

V usage is TRBV27 and J usage is TRBJ1-1; 7 positions match TRBD1. Germline V gene sequence: CDR1 MNHEY, CDR2 SMNVEV (reference sequence). This CDR3 region has 14 residues. The junction had 3 bases not matched to a gene; V was cut back by 0 bases and J by 5 bases. The CDR3 reads CASSLSAGGTEAFF. The CDR3 DNA sequence: TGTGCCAGCAGTTTATCGGCAGGGGGTACTGAAGCTTTCTTT.

CDR3 sequence reads: CASRQGQFF. For the CDR3, the DNA is TGTGCCAGCAGGCAGGGGCAGTTCTTC. This rearrangement joins TRBV25-1 to TRBJ2-1; maybe TRBD1 (5 bases). The CDR3 extends over 9 amino acids. V lost 6 bases, J lost 12 bases, and 6 bases lay in between. Germline V gene sequence: CDR1 MGHDK, CDR2 SYGVNS.

V gene TRBV21-1 combines with J gene TRBJ1-6; the D segment call TRBD1 is taken from the table without a DNA check. TRBV21-1 is a documented pseudogene. The CDR3 extends over 18 amino acids. CDR3 nucleotide sequence: TGTGCCAGCAGCAAGATGGGCACCTATGGACAGGGGAATTCACCCCTCCACTTT. It encodes CASSKMGTYGQGNSPLHF.

The chain is built from TRBV19 and TRBJ2-1; tentative D call: TRBD2 (5 bases). The CDR3 runs 19 residues. With 7 bases removed from V and 0 bases from J, the gap between germline ends came to 25 bases. Looked up from germline, CDR1 is LNHDA and CDR2 is SQIVND (reference sequence). DNA for the CDR3: TGTGCCAGTACCCCCCCTCTAGGACTTACGAAAAGCTCCTACAATGAGCAGTTCTTC. Translating gives CASTPPLGLTKSSYNEQFF.

The V gene is TRBV11-2, the J gene TRBJ1-6; no clear D gene. The CDR3 sequence is 15 residues long. CDR1 and CDR2 (germline): SGHAT, FQNNGV. V was trimmed by 5 bases and J by 1 base, leaving 9 bases between them. CDR3 loop: CASSPPGSYNSPLHF. The DNA for the CDR3 is TGTGCCAGCAGCCCACCGGGATCCTATAATTCACCCCTCCACTTT.

This chain connects TRBV7-9 to TRBJ1-4; D is unclear. From germline, CDR1 is SEHNR and CDR2 FQNEAQ (reference sequence). This CDR3 comprises 15 residues. V was pared by 0 bases and J by 3 bases, with 8 bases between. CDR3 DNA: TGTGCCAGCAGCTTAGCCACAGCTTCTAATGAAAAACTGTTTTTT. Translated: CASSLATASNEKLFF.

This CDR3 reads CASSALDWYQETQYF. CDR3 coding DNA: TGTGCCAGCAGTGCACTGGACTGGTACCAAGAGACCCAGTACTTC. This chain uses TRBV2 with TRBJ2-5; a weak D match, TRBD2 (5 bases). CDR1 SNHLY and CDR2 FYNNEI come from the germline V gene. V was shortened by 4 bases and J by 0 bases, with 12 bases between the two germline ends. CDR3 length: 15 residues. Filled out from reference TRBV2 and TRBJ2-5, the complete variable domain reads EPEVTQTPSHQVTQMGQEVILRCVPISNHLYFYWYRQILGQKVEFLVSFYNNEISEKSEIFDDQFSVERPDGSNFTLKIRSTKLEDSAMYFCASSALDWYQETQYFGPGTRLLVL.

The chain employs TRBV29-1 and TRBJ2-1, with 15 positions matching TRBD2. Looked up from germline, CDR1 is SQVTM and CDR2 is ANQGSEA. The CDR3 has 16 residues. V dropped 5 bases and J dropped 4; count of bases not matched to a gene: 6. The CDR3 protein is CSVQGLAGGFYNEQFF. CDR3 sequence (DNA): TGCAGCGTTCAGGGACTAGCGGGAGGTTTTTACAATGAGCAGTTCTTC.

The chain couples TRBV3-1 (or the pseudogene TRBV3-2) to TRBJ2-2, with D perhaps matching TRBD1 (5 bases). V was shortened by 6 bases and J by 1 base, with 15 bases between the two germline ends. Germline V gene sequence: CDR1 LGHDT, CDR2 YNNKEL (reference sequence). The CDR3 is made up of 16 amino acids. The CDR3 DNA reads as TGTGCCAGCAGGACCCAAGGGGCAGTGAACACCGGGGAGCTGTTTTTT. The encoded protein is CASRTQGAVNTGELFF.

This chain uses TRBV5-6 with TRBJ1-4; D is ambiguous. The CDR3 has 12 amino acids. Between the trimmed V and J ends, which lost 2 bases and 8 bases, there was a span of 7 bases. Germline V gene lookup returns CDR1 SGHDT and CDR2 YYEEEE. The CDR3 loop is CASSLGGEKLFF. The DNA of the CDR3 is TGTGCCAGCAGCTTAGGAGGGGAAAAACTGTTTTTT.

This sequence joins TRBV6-6 and TRBJ2-7, with a weak D call TRBD1 (5 bases). Germline values: CDR1 MNHNY, CDR2 SVGAGI (reference sequence). V was trimmed by 7 bases and J by 4 bases, leaving 8 bases between them. The CDR3 has 11 amino acids. CDR3 in amino acids: CASNRGYEQYF. CDR3 nucleotide sequence: TGTGCCAGCAATAGGGGTTACGAGCAGTACTTC.

V usage is TRBV9 and J usage is TRBJ2-1, with a weak D call TRBD2 (6 bases). The CDR3 has 15 residues. Trimming took 3 bases from V and 1 from J, leaving 11 bases between them. CDR1 and CDR2 (germline): SGDLS, YYNGEE. The CDR3 DNA follows: TGTGCCAGCAGCGGACTAGTGGGGTCCTACAATGAGCAGTTCTTC. The encoded protein is CASSGLVGSYNEQFF.

The chain uses TRBV18 and TRBJ2-3; 8 bases agree with TRBD1. Germline CDR1 reads KGHSH; CDR2 reads LQKENI. The V gene end was trimmed by 3 bases and the J gene end by 5 bases; junction bases not matched to a gene: 10. The CDR3 totals 16 residues. This CDR3 reads CASSPTYRQGKDTQYF. The CDR3 DNA follows: TGTGCCAGCTCACCCACATACCGACAGGGGAAAGATACGCAGTATTTT.

The V and J genes are TRBV9 and TRBJ2-3; D not certain. Germline-derived CDR1 and CDR2 are SGDLS and YYNGEE. The CDR3 totals 12 residues. V lost 1 base to trimming and J lost 4 bases, with 4 bases between them. The CDR3 DNA reads as TGTGCCAGCAGCGTAAGCGCAGATACGCAGTATTTT. Protein sequence: CASSVSADTQYF.

The V and J genes are TRBV18 and TRBJ1-4; 7 bases are shared with TRBD1. V was pared by 0 bases and J by 3 bases, with 1 base of the junction left unmatched. The CDR3 totals 15 residues. CDR1 and CDR2 from the germline V gene are KGHSH and LQKENI. The CDR3, as DNA: TGTGCCAGCTCACCACCGGGACAGCCTAATGAAAAACTGTTTTTT. It encodes CASSPPGQPNEKLFF.

This clone occurred a few times. This chain connects TRBV4-1 to TRBJ1-5; no firm D call. The V end lost 0 bases, the J end lost 0 bases, and 6 bases lay between the germline ends. The CDR3 spans 15 residues. The germline V gene encodes CDR1 MGHRA and CDR2 YSYEKL. The CDR3 region has the DNA TGCGCCAGCAGCCAAGATGCGGTTAGCAATCAGCCCCAGCATTTT. The encoded protein is CASSQDAVSNQPQHF.

The rearrangement uses TRBV5-6 and TRBJ2-2, with 9 bases that match TRBD1. CDR3 length: 15 amino acids. After removal of 6 bases from V and 5 bases from J, the junction contained 8 bases not matched to a gene. Germline CDR1 is SGHDT and CDR2 is YYEEEE. The CDR3 protein is CASKLGQGITGELFF. The DNA of the CDR3 is TGTGCCAGCAAGTTGGGACAGGGTATAACCGGGGAGCTGTTTTTT.

V gene TRBV5-1 combines with J gene TRBJ2-7, with D unresolved. Trimming removed 3 bases from V and 0 bases from J, with 4 bases in between. The germline gives CDR1 SGHRS, CDR2 YFSETQ. The CDR3 consists of 12 residues. In DNA form, the CDR3 reads TGCGCCAGCAGCTACGGCTCCTACGAGCAGTACTTC. It specifies CASSYGSYEQYF.

This chain joins TRBV5-6 and TRBJ2-1; 13 nucleotides agree with TRBD2. The CDR3 consists of 16 residues. V was clipped by 4 bases and J by 7 bases; unmatched bases: 8. Germline assignment: CDR1 SGHDT and CDR2 YYEEEE. CDR3 sequence: CASSQWGLAGWNEQFF. CDR3 bases: TGTGCCAGCAGCCAATGGGGACTAGCGGGATGGAATGAGCAGTTCTTC. The full variable domain, completed using reference TRBV5-6 and TRBJ2-1, is DAGVTQSPTHLIKTRGQQVTLRCSPKSGHDTVSWYQQALGQGPQFIFQYYEEEERQRGNFPDRFSGHQFPNYSSELNVNALLLGDSALYLCASSQWGLAGWNEQFFGPGTRLTVL.